The present TCR beta chain was sequenced within a study of response to subunit inactivated influenza vaccine. Study results and limitations: Seasonal influenza vaccination, on each occasion, was suggested by the authors to recruit few new T cells.

On this clonotype: The antigen is undetermined.

A single record per CDR3 protein comes from TCRdb applying MiXCR to the RT-PCR reads. The table includes 250,000 to 350,000 distinct CDR3 sequences, around 20% detected once. The ends were cut back, 4 bases at V and 1 base at J, with 18 bases in the middle. CDR3 length: 17 residues. CDR1 ENHRY and CDR2 SYGVKD come from the germline V gene. This material consisted of PBMCs from blood, taken less than 22 months after vaccination. This sequence originates from a man between 50 and 75 years old who received an inactivated influenza vaccine. The rearrangement joins TRBV10-3 to TRBJ2-3; perhaps D is TRBD1 or TRBD2 (5 bases each). CDR3 sequence: CAISGGPLVSGTDTQYF. The CDR3 bases are TGTGCCATCAGTGGGGGACCGCTAGTTTCGGGCACAGATACGCAGTATTTT.